This T cell receptor (beta chain) was captured by sequencing in a study of blood T cell repertoires in COVID-19. Overall study: The study drew acute and convalescent COVID-19 samples from the United States, Italy and Spain.

The germline V gene has CDR1 GTSNPN and CDR2 SVGIG (reference sequence). With 4 bases removed from V and 4 bases from J, the gap between germline ends came to 13 bases. The CDR3 is 13 amino acids. Per the study methods: Reference gene primer amplification gave estimated nucleated cell counts. The table came from immunoSEQ multiplex PCR; TCRdb's copy has only in-frame clones and leaves some out. The V and J calls and the clone size are those of that table, but D and trimming were determined from the DNA. The table records roughly 250,000 clones, 75% to 90% of them present only once. Sequenced input: PBMCs or T cells enriched from blood (not recorded which). This chain connects TRBV30 to TRBJ1-1; D remains unclear. This TCR came from a woman in her twenties or thirties with acute COVID-19. The CDR3 nucleotides read TGTGCCTGGAAACCCCTTTCAGGCACTGAAGCTTTCTTT. Its translation: CAWKPLSGTEAFF.